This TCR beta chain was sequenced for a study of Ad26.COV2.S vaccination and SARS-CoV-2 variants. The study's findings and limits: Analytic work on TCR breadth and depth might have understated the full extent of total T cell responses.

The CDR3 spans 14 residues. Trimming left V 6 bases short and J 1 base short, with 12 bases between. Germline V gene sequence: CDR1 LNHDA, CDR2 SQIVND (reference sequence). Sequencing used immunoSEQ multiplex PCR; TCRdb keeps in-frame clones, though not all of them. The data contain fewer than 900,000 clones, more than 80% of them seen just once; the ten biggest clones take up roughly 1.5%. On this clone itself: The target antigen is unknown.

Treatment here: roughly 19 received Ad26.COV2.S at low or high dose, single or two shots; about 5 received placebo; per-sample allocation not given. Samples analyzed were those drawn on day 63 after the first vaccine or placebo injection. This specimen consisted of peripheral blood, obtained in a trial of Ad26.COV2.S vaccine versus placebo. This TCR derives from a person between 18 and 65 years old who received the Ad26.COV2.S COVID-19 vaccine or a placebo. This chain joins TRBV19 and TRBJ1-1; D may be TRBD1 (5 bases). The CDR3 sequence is CASSPGLGNTEAFF. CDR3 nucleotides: TGTGCCAGTAGCCCAGGGTTGGGGAACACTGAAGCTTTCTTT.